This paragraph covers one TCR beta chain sequence. This record belongs to a study of blood T cell repertoires in COVID-19. Overall study context: Whether acute or convalescent, the COVID-19 samples came from the United States, Italy and Spain. Sources were T cells, B-cell-depleted T cells, or PBMCs; the material itself was cDNA or gDNA.

In the original analysis: Reference gene primer amplification yielded estimated nucleated cell counts. Clones were read by immunoSEQ multiplex PCR, and TCRdb kept only the in-frame ones, dropping some. The V and J calls and the clone size are those of that table, but D and trimming were determined from the DNA. The data show 100,000 to 150,000 clones, 84% seen once. The CDR3 totals 13 residues. V shed 5 bases and J 4 bases; nucleotides not matched to a gene: 3. CDR1 and CDR2 (germline): SGHAT, FQNNGV. This chain uses TRBV11-2 with TRBJ2-7; 9 bases map to TRBD1. The source material was peripheral blood. The source of this sequence is a man aged 60 to 75 with acute or convalescent COVID-19. The CDR3 DNA follows: TGTGCCAGCAGCCGGGGACAGGGATACGAGCAGTACTTC. Translation gives CASSRGQGYEQYF.